The TCR beta chain described here comes from a study of cytomegalovirus exposure and HLA in healthy donors. Turning to the study itself: Early released data had about 85 million unique TCRs, all coming from HLA-typed donors. General observations from the study: A list of approximately 160 TCR beta chains associated with cytomegalovirus was given.

Primers for the PCR totalled 60 Vbeta and 13 Jbeta. This table comes from immunoSEQ multiplex PCR, and its TCRdb copy is limited to in-frame clones, with some not included. The repertoire holds about 190,000 clones, 87% seen once, with 1% to 1.5% in the top ten. The ends were cut back, 4 bases at V and 7 bases at J, with 17 bases in the middle. The CDR3 runs to 15 residues. Germline CDR1 is MNHNY and CDR2 is SVGAGI (reference sequence). Note on this clone: Its antigen is unidentified.

This TCR derives from a man aged 30 to 45 in good health and CMV-seronegative. V is TRBV6-6 and J is TRBJ1-5, with D possibly matching TRBD1 (5 bases). The specimen sequenced was PBMCs. The CDR3 protein is CASSLEGGEEQPQHF. The CDR3 bases are TGTGCCAGCAGTTTAGAGGGAGGGGAAGAGCAGCCCCAGCATTTT.